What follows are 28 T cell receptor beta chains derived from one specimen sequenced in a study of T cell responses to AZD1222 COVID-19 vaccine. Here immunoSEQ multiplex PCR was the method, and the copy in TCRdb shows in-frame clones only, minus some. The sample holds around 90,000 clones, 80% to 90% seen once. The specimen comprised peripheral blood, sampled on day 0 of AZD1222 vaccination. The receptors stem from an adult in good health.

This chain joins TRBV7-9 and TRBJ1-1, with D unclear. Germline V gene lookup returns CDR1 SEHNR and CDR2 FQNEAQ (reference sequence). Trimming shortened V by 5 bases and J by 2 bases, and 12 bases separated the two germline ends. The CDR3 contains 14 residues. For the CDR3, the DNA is TGTGCCAGCAGCCTCCCAGGCCTTAACACTGAAGCTTTCTTT. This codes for CASSLPGLNTEAFF.

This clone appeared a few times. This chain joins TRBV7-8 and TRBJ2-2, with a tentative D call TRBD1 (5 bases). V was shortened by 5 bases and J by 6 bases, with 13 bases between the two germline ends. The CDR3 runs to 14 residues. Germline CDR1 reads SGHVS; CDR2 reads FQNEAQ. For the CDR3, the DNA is TGTGCCAGCAGCCCCACCGTAGGGGCCGGGGAGCTGTTTTTT. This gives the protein CASSPTVGAGELFF.

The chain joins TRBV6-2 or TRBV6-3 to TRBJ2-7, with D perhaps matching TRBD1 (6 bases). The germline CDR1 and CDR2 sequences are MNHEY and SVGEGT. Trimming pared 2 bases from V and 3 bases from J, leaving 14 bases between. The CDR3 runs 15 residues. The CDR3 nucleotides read TGTGCCAGCAGTTACACTTTCCCGGGACACTACGAGCAGTACTTC. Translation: CASSYTFPGHYEQYF.

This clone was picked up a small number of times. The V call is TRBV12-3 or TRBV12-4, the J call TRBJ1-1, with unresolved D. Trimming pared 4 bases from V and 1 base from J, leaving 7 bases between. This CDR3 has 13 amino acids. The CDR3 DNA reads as TGTGCCAGCAGTTCTGGACCGAACACTGAAGCTTTCTTT. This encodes CASSSGPNTEAFF.

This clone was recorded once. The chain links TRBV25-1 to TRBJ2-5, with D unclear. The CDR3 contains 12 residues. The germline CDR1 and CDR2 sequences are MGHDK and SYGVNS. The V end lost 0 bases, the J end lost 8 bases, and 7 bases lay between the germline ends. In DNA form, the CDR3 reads TGTGCCAGCAGTGAATATTTGGAAACCCAGTACTTC. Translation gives CASSEYLETQYF. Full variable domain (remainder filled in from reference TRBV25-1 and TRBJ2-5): EADIYQTPRYLVIGTGKKITLECSQTMGHDKMYWYQQDPGMELHLIHYSYGVNSTEKGDLSSESTVSRIRTEHFPLTLESARPSHTSQYLCASSEYLETQYFGPGTRLLVL.

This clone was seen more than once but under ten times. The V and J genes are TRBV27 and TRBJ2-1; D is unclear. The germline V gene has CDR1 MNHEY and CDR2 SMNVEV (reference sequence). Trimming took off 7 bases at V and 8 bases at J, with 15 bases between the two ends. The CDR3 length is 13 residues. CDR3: CASMAHDGDEQFF. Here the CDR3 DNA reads TGTGCCAGCATGGCCCATGATGGTGATGAGCAGTTCTTC.

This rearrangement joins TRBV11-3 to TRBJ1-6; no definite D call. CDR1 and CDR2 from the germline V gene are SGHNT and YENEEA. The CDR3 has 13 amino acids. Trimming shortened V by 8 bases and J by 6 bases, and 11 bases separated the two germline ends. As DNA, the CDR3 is TGTGCCAGCCGGAGCAGCTCTAATTCACCCCTCCACTTT. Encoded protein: CASRSSSNSPLHF.

DNA of the CDR3: TGTGCCAGCAGTATTGGCACCCACACTGAAGCTTTCTTT. Amino acid sequence: CASSIGTHTEAFF. The chain has TRBV5-4 and TRBJ1-1; D remains unclear. The CDR3 contains 13 residues. Deletions cut 5 bases from V and 3 bases from J, with 11 bases between. The germline gives CDR1 SGHNT, CDR2 YYREEE (reference sequence).

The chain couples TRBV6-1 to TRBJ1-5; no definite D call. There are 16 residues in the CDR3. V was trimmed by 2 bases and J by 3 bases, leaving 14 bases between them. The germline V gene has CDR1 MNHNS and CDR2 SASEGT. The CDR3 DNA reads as TGTGCCAGCAGTGAATATGACAACCTTTCCAATCAGCCCCAGCATTTT. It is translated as CASSEYDNLSNQPQHF.

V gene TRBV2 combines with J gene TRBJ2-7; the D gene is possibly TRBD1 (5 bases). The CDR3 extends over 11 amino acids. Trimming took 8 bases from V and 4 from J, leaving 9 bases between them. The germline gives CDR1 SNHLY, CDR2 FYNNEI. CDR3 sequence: CASGAGYEQYF. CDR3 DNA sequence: TGTGCCAGCGGCGCAGGGTACGAGCAGTACTTC. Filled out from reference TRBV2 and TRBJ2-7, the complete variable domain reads EPEVTQTPSHQVTQMGQEVILRCVPISNHLYFYWYRQILGQKVEFLVSFYNNEISEKSEIFDDQFSVERPDGSNFTLKIRSTKLEDSAMYFCASGAGYEQYFGPGTRLTVT.

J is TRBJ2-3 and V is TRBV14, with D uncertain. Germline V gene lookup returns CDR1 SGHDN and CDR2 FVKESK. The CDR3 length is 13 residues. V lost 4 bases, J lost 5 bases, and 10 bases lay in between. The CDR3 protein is CASSRNFLDTQYF. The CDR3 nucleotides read TGTGCCAGCAGCCGAAATTTCTTAGATACGCAGTATTTT. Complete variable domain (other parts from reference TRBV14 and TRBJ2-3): EAGVTQFPSHSVIEKGQTVTLRCDPISGHDNLYWYRRVMGKEIKFLLHFVKESKQDESGMPNNRFLAERTGGTYSTLKVQPAELEDSGVYFCASSRNFLDTQYFGPGTRLTVL.

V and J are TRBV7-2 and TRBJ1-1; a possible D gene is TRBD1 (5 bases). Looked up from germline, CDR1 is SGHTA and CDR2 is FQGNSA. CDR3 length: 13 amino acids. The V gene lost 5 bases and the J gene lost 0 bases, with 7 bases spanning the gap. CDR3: CASSRQMNTEAFF. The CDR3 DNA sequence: TGTGCCAGCAGCCGACAGATGAACACTGAAGCTTTCTTT. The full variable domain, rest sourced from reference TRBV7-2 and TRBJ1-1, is GAGVSQSPSNKVTEKGKDVELRCDPISGHTALYWYRQSLGQGLEFLIYFQGNSAPDKSGLPSDRFSAERTGGSVSTLTIQRTQQEDSAVYLCASSRQMNTEAFFGQGTRLTVV.

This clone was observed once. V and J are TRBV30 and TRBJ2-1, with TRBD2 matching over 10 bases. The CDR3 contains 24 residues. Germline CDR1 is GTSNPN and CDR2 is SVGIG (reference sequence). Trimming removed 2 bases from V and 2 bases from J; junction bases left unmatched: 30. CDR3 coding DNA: TGTGCCTGGAGTCACGCCCTAAATCCTCGGAGCGGGGGGGCAACGATAATCCCCTACAATGAGCAGTTCTTC. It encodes CAWSHALNPRSGGATIIPYNEQFF.

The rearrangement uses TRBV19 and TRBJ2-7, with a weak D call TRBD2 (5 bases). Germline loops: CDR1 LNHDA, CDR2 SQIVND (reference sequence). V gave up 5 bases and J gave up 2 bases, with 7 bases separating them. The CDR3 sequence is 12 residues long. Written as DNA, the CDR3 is TGTGCCAGTAGTCGGGGTCCCTACGAGCAGTACTTC. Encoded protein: CASSRGPYEQYF.

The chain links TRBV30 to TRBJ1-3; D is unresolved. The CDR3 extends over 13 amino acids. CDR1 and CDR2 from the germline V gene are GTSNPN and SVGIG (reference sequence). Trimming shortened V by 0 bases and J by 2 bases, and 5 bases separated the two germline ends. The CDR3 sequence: CAWSVRAGNTIYF. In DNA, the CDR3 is TGTGCCTGGAGTGTGCGGGCTGGAAACACCATATATTTT.

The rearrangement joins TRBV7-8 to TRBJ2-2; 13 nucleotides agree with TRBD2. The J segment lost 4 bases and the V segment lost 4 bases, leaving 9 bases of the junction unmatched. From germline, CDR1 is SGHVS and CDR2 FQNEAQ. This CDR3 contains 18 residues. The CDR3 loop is CASSSRTSGRWSTGELFF. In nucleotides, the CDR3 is TGTGCCAGCAGCTCCCGGACTAGCGGGAGATGGTCCACCGGGGAGCTGTTTTTT.

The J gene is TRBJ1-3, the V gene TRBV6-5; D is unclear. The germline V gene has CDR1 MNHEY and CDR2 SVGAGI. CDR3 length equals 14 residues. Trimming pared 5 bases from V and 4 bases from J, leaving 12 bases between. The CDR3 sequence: CASSTDGRGNTIYF. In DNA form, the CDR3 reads TGTGCCAGCAGTACCGATGGGCGGGGAAACACCATATATTTT.

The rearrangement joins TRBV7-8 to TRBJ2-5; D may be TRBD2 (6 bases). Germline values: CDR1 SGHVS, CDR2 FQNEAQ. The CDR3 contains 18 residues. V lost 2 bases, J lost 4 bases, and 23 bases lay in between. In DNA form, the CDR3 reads TGTGCCAGCAGCTTACTAGCGTCGGGACTCAAAACCGGAGAGACCCAGTACTTC. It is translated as CASSLLASGLKTGETQYF.

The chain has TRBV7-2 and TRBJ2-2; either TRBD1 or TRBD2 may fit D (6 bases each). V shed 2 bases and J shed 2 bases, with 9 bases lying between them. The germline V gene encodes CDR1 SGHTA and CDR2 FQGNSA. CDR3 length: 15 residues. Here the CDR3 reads CASSLSGGNTGELFF. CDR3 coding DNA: TGTGCCAGCAGCTTATCCGGGGGCAACACCGGGGAGCTGTTTTTT.

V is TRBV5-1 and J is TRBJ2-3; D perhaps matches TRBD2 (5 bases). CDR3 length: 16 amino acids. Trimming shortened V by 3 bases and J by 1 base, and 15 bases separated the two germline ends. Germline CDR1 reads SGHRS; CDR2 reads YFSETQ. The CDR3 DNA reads TGCGCCAGCAGCTGGAGGAGTTTGGGAGGCACAGATACGCAGTATTTT. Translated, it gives CASSWRSLGGTDTQYF.

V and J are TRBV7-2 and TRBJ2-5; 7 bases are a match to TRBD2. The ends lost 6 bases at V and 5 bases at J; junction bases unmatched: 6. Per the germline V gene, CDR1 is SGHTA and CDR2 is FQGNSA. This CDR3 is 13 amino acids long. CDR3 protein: CASSWGEGETQYF. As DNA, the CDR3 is TGTGCCAGCAGTTGGGGGGAGGGGGAGACCCAGTACTTC.

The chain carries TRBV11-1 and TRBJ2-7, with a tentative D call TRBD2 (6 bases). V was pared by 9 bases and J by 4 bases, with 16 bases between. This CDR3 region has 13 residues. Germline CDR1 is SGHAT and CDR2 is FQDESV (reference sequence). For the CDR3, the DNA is TGTGCCAGTTCTTCTAGCGAAATATACGAGCAGTACTTC. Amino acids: CASSSSEIYEQYF.

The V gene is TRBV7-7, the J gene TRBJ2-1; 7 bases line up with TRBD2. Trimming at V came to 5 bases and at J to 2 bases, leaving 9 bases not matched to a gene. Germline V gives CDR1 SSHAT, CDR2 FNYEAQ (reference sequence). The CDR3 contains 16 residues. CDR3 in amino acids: CASSPQAGFPYNEQFF. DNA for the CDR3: TGTGCCAGCAGCCCTCAAGCGGGGTTCCCCTACAATGAGCAGTTCTTC.

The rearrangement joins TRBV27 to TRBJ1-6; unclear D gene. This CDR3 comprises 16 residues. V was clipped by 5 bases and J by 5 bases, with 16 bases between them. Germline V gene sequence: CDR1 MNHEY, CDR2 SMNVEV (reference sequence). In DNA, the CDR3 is TGTGCCAGCAGTGAGGTGCGGGGAATTAATAATTCACCCCTCCACTTT. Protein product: CASSEVRGINNSPLHF.

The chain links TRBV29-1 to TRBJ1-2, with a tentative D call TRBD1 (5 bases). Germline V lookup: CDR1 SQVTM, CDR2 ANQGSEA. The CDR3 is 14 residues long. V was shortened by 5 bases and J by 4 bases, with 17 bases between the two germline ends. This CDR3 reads CSVPKAGLGYGYTF. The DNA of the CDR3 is TGCAGCGTTCCTAAAGCAGGGTTGGGCTATGGCTACACCTTC.

The CDR3 sequence: CASSPWGGGSNTEAFF. The CDR3 DNA reads TGTGCCAGCTCACCATGGGGCGGGGGATCGAACACTGAAGCTTTCTTT. The V call is TRBV18, the J call TRBJ1-1; D is possibly TRBD1 (5 bases). From germline, CDR1 is KGHSH and CDR2 LQKENI. The V end lost 2 bases, the J end lost 1 base, and 14 bases lay between the germline ends. The CDR3 covers 16 residues.

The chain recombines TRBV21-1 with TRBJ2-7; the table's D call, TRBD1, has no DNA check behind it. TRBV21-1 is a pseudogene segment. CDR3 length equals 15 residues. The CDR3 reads CASSKVDRGHNEQYF. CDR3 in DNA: TGTGCCAGCAGCAAAGTGGACAGGGGGCACAACGAGCAGTACTTC.

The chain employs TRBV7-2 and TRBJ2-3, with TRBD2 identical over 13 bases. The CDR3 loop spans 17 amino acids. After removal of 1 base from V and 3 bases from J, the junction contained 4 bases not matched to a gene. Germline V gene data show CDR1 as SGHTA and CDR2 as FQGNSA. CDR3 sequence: CASSLVGLAGETDTQYF. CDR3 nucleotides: TGTGCCAGCAGCTTAGTCGGACTAGCGGGAGAAACAGATACGCAGTATTTT.